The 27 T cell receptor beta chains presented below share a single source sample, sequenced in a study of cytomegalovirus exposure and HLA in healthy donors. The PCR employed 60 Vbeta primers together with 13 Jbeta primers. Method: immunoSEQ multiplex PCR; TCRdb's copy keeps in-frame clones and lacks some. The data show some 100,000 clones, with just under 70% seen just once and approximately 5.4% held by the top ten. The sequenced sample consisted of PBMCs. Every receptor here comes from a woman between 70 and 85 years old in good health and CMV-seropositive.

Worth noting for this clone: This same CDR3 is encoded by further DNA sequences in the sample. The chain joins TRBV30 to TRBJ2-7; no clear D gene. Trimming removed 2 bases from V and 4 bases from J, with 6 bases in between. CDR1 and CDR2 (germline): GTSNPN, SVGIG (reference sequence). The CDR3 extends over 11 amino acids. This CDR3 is CAWSLRYEQYF. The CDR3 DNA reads TGTGCCTGGAGTCTCAGGTACGAGCAGTACTTC.

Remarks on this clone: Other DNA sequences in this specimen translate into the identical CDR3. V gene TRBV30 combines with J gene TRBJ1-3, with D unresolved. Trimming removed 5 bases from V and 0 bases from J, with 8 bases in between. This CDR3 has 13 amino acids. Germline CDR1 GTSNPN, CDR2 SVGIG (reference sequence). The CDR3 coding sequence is TGTGCCTGGTCTCGGGTCTCTGGAAACACCATATATTTT. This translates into CAWSRVSGNTIYF.

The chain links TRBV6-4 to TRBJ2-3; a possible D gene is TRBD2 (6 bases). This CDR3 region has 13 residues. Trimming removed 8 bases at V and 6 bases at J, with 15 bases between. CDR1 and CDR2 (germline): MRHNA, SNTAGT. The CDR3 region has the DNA TGTGCCAGCTCTGCGGGGCCGGGGGATACGCAGTATTTT. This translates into CASSAGPGDTQYF.

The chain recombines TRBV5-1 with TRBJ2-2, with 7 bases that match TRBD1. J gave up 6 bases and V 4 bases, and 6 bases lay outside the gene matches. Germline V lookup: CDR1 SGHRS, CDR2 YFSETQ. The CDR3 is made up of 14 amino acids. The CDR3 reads CASSAQGVPGELFF. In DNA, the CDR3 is TGCGCCAGCAGCGCGCAGGGGGTCCCCGGGGAGCTGTTTTTT.

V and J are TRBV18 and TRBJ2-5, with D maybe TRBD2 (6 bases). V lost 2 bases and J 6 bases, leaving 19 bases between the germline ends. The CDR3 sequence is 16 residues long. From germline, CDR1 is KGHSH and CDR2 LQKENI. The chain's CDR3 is CASSPSQGGLVKTQYF. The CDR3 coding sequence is TGTGCCAGCTCACCATCCCAGGGAGGTCTGGTAAAGACCCAGTACTTC.

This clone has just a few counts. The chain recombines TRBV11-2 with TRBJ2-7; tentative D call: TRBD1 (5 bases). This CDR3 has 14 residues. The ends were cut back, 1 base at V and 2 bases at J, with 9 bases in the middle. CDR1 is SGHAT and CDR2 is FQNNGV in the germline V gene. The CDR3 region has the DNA TGTGCCAGCAGCTTAGGCAGGGTTCCCTACGAGCAGTACTTC. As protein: CASSLGRVPYEQYF.

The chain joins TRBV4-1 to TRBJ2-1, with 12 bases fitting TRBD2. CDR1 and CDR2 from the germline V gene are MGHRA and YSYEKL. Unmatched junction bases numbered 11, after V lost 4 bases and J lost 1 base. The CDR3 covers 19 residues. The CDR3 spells CASSPETGLAGLSYNEQFF. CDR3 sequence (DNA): TGCGCCAGCAGCCCTGAGACGGGACTAGCGGGTTTATCCTACAATGAGCAGTTCTTC.

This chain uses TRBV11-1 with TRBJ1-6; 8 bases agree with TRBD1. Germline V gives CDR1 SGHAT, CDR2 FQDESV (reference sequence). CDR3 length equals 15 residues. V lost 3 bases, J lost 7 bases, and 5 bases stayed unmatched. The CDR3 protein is CASSFDRGGNSPLHF. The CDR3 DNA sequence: TGTGCCAGCAGCTTCGACAGGGGAGGCAATTCACCCCTCCACTTT.

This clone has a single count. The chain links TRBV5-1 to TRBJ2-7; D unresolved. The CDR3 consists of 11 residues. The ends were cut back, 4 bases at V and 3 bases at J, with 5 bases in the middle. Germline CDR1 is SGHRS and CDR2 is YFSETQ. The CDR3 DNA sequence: TGCGCCAGCAGCCCCGGCTACGAGCAGTACTTC. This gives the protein CASSPGYEQYF.

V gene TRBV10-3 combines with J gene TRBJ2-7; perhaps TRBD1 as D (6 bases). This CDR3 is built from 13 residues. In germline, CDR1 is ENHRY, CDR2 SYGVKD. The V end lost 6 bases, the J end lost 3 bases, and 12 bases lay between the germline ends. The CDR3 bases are TGTGCCATCAGCGCAGACAGGTACTACGAGCAGTACTTC. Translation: CAISADRYYEQYF.

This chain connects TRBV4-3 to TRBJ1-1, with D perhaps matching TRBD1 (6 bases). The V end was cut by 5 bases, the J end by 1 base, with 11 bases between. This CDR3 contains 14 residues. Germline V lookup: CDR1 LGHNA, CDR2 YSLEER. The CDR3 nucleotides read TGCGCCAGCAGCTTAGAGACAGGGAACACTGAAGCTTTCTTT. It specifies CASSLETGNTEAFF.

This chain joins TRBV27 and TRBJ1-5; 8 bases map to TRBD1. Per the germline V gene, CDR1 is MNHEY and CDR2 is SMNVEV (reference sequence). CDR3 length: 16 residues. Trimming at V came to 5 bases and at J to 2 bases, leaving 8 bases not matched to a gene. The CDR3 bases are TGTGCCAGCAGTCCCGGGACAGGAAGGGGCAATCAGCCCCAGCATTTT. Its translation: CASSPGTGRGNQPQHF.

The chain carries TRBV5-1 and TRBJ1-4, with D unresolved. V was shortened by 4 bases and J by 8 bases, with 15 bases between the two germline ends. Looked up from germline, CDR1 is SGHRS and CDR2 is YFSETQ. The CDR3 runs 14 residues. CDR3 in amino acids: CASSRWEGSEKLFF. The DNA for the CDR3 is TGCGCCAGCAGCCGTTGGGAGGGATCAGAAAAACTGTTTTTT.

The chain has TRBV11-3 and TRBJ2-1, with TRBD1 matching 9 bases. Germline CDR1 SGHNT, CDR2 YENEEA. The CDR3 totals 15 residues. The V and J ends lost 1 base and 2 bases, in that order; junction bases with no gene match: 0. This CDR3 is CASSLGTGAYNEQFF. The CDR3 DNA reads TGTGCCAGCAGCTTAGGGACAGGGGCCTACAATGAGCAGTTCTTC.

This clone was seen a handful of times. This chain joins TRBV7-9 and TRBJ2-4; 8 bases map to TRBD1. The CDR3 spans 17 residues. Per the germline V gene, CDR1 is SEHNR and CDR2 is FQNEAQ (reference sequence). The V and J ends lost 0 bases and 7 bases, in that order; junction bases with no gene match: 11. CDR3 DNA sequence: TGTGCCAGCAGCTTAGCTTCGACAGGGGCCATCGCGAACATTCAGTACTTC. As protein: CASSLASTGAIANIQYF.

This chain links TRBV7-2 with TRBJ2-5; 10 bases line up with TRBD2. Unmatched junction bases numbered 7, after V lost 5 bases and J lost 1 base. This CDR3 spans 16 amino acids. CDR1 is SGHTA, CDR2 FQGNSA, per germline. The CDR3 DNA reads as TGTGCCAGCAGCCTAACTAGCGGGGCCTTCCAAGAGACCCAGTACTTC. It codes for CASSLTSGAFQETQYF.

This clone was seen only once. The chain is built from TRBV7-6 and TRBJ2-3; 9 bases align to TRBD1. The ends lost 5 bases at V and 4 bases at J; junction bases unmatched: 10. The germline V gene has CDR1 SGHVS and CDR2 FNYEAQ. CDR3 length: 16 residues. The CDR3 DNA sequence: TGTGCCAGCAGCCCCACCGGGACAGGGAGCCCAGATACGCAGTATTTT. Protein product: CASSPTGTGSPDTQYF.

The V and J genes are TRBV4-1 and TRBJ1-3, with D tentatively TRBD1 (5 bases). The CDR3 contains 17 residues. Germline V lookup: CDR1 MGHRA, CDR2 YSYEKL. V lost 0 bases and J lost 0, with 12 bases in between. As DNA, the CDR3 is TGCGCCAGCAGCCAAGATCGCCAGGGTTTCTCTGGAAACACCATATATTTT. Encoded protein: CASSQDRQGFSGNTIYF.

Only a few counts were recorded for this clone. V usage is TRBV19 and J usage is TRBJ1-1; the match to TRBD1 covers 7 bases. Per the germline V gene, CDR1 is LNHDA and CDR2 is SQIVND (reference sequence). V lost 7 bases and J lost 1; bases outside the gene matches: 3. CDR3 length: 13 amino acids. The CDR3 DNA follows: TGTGCCAGTAACAAGGGGGCGAACACTGAAGCTTTCTTT. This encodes CASNKGANTEAFF.

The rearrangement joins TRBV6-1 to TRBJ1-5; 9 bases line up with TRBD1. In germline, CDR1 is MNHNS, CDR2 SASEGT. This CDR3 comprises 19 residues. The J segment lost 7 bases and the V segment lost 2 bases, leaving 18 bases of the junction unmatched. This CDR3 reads CASSERYYDRGVFGQPQHF. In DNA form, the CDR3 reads TGTGCCAGCAGTGAAAGGTATTACGACAGGGGGGTTTTTGGACAGCCCCAGCATTTT.

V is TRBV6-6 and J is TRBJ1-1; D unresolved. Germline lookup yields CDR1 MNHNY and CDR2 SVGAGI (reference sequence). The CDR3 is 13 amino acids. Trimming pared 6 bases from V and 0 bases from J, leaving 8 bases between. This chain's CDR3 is CASSLELNTEAFF. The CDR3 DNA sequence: TGTGCCAGCAGCCTTGAGTTGAACACTGAAGCTTTCTTT.

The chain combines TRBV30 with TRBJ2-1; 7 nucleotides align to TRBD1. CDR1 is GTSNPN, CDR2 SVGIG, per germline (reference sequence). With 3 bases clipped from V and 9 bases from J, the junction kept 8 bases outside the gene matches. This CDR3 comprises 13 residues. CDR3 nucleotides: TGTGCCTGGAGGGGGAGAGGGGGCGGTGAGCAGTTCTTC. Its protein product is CAWRGRGGGEQFF.

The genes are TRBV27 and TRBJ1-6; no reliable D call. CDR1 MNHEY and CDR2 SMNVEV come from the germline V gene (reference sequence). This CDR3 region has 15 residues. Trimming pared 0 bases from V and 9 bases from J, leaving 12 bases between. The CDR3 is CASSLSDGVGSPLHF. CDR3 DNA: TGTGCCAGCAGTTTATCTGACGGGGTCGGTTCACCCCTCCACTTT.

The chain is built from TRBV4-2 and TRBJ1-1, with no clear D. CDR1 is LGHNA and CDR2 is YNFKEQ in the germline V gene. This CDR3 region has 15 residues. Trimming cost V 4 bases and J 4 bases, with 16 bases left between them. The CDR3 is CASSRESSEGTEAFF. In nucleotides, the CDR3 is TGTGCCAGCAGCCGTGAATCATCGGAGGGCACTGAAGCTTTCTTT.

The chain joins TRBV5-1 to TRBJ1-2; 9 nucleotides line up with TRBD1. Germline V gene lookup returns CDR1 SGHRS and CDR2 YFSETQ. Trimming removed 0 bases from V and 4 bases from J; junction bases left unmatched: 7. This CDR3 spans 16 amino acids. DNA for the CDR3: TGCGCCAGCAGCTTGGCCCCGGGACAGGGCGGCTATGGCTACACCTTC. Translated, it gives CASSLAPGQGGYGYTF.

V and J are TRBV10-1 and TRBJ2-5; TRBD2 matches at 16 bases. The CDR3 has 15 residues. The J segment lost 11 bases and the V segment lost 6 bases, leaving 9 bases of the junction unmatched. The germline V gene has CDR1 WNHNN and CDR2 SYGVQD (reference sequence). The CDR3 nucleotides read TGCGCCAGCAGCCCCGCTGGGACTAGCGGGGGGGGACAGTACTTC. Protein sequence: CASSPAGTSGGGQYF.

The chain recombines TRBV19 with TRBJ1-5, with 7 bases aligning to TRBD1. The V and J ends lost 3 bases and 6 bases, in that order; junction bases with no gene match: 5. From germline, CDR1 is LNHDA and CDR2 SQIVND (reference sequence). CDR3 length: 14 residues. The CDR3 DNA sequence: TGTGCCAGTAGTATTACAGGGGAAGGTCAGCCCCAGCATTTT. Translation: CASSITGEGQPQHF.